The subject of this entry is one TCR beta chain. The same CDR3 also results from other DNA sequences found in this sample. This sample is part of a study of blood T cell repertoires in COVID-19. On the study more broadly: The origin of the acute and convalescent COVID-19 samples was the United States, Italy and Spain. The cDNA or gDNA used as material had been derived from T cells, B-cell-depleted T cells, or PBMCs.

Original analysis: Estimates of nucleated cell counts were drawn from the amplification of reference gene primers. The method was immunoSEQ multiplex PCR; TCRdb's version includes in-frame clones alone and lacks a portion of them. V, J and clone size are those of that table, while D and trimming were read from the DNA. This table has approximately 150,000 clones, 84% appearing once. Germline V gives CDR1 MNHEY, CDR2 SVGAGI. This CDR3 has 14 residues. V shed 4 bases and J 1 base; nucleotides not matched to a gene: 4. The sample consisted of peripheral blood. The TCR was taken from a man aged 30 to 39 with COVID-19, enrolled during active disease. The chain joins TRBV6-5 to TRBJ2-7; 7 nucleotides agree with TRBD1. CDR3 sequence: CASSFGQESYEQYF. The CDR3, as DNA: TGTGCCAGCAGTTTTGGACAGGAGTCCTACGAGCAGTACTTC.